These 5 T cell receptor beta chains were all obtained from the same sample, sequenced in a study of cytomegalovirus exposure and HLA in healthy donors. PCR was performed using 60 Vbeta and 13 Jbeta primers. Produced via immunoSEQ multiplex PCR; TCRdb's table is partial and in-frame only. The repertoire consists of tens of thousands of clones, with around 79% occurring once and the leading ten covering 5.5%. The sample was PBMCs. Every receptor here comes from a male donor in good health and CMV-seropositive.

This chain uses TRBV5-1 with TRBJ1-2; D perhaps matches TRBD1 (6 bases). Trimming cost V 7 bases and J 1 base, with 8 bases left between them. CDR1 SGHRS and CDR2 YFSETQ come from the germline V gene. The CDR3 consists of 12 residues. Here the CDR3 DNA reads TGCGCCAGCGGGACAAGTAACTATGGCTACACCTTC. It yields the protein CASGTSNYGYTF.

This rearrangement joins TRBV6-5 to TRBJ2-7; possible D gene TRBD2, 6 bases. Germline V gene data show CDR1 as MNHEY and CDR2 as SVGAGI. CDR3 size: 15 residues. The V gene lost 0 bases and the J gene lost 6 bases, with 15 bases spanning the gap. The CDR3 bases are TGTGCCAGCAGTTACTCGGTGCACGCGGGGCGCGAGCAGTACTTC. It specifies CASSYSVHAGREQYF.

In this sample, this clone turned up a few times. The CDR3 loop is CASSFLGAFSYEQYF. The CDR3 bases are TGTGCCAGCAGCTTTTTGGGGGCCTTTTCCTACGAGCAGTACTTC. J is TRBJ2-7 and V is TRBV5-8; perhaps TRBD1 as D (6 bases). The V end was cut by 2 bases, the J end by 1 base, with 13 bases between. This CDR3 is built from 15 residues. In germline, CDR1 is SGHTS, CDR2 YDEGEE.

The rearrangement uses TRBV27 and TRBJ2-3, with D perhaps TRBD2 (6 bases). Germline-derived CDR1 and CDR2 are MNHEY and SMNVEV (reference sequence). This CDR3 contains 16 residues. V lost 7 bases and J lost 4, with 21 bases in between. The CDR3 region has the DNA TGTGCCAGCACTACCGCTCGGGGGAGCAACCCAGATACGCAGTATTTT. Translation gives CASTTARGSNPDTQYF.

CDR3 bases: TGTGCCAGCAGCTTAACACAGGGGAGCTCCTACGAGCAGTACTTC. Its translation: CASSLTQGSSYEQYF. V gene TRBV11-2 combines with J gene TRBJ2-7; 7 bases are shared with TRBD1. This CDR3 contains 15 residues. J was trimmed by 0 bases and V by 2 bases; bases with no gene match: 4. Looked up from germline, CDR1 is SGHAT and CDR2 is FQNNGV. The full variable domain, rest sourced from reference TRBV11-2 and TRBJ2-7, is EAGVAQSPRYKIIEKRQSVAFWCNPISGHATLYWYQQILGQGPKLLIQFQNNGVVDDSQLPKDRFSAERLKGVDSTLKIQPAKLEDSAVYLCASSLTQGSSYEQYFGPGTRLTVT.